The rows below give T cell receptor beta chains drawn from one sample of a study of blood T cell repertoires in COVID-19. Clones were read by immunoSEQ multiplex PCR, and TCRdb kept only the in-frame ones, dropping some. Among over 200,000 clones listed, roughly 80% were seen once. The sequenced sample consisted of peripheral blood. The receptors shown here come from a human donor in a cohort sampled during active COVID-19. The CDR3 runs from the conserved cysteine through the conserved F or W. The D gene is left open where the match is weak. Rows give clone size only sometimes, using once, few, many, or a class for an expanded clone.

TRBJ2-5,NA,NA,TRBV5-5,CASSFGPTAQETQYF,TGTGCCAGCAGCTTCGGTCCGACAGCCCAAGAGACCCAGTACTTC
TRBJ1-1,NA,NA,TRBV28,CASSFPLNTEAFF,TGTGCCAGCAGTTTCCCGTTGAACACTGAAGCTTTCTTT
TRBJ2-7,NA,TRBD1,TRBV4-2,CASSQPPGQGSYEQYF,TGTGCCAGCAGCCAGCCACCGGGACAGGGGTCCTACGAGCAGTACTTC
TRBJ2-7,NA,NA,TRBV5-8,CASSSEARLSYEQYF,TGTGCCAGCAGCTCCGAGGCGCGGTTATCCTACGAGCAGTACTTC
TRBJ1-2,NA,TRBD1,TRBV2,CASSSHRGLFQYGYTF,TGTGCCAGCAGTTCTCACAGGGGGCTCTTTCAGTATGGCTACACCTTC
TRBJ2-3,NA,NA,TRBV4-1,CASSRGGGGSRDTQYF,TGCGCCAGCAGCCGGGGGGGCGGGGGATCAAGAGATACGCAGTATTTT
TRBJ1-2,NA,TRBD1,TRBV5-1,CASSLRDRDFSGYTF,TGCGCCAGCAGCTTACGGGACAGGGACTTTAGCGGCTACACCTTC
TRBJ2-7,NA,TRBD1,TRBV5-1,CASSLFRNRDSSYEQYF,TGCGCCAGCAGCTTGTTTCGGAATCGGGACAGCTCCTACGAGCAGTACTTC
TRBJ1-6,NA,NA,TRBV5-6,CASSLEGFSSYNSPLHF,TGTGCCAGCAGCTTGGAGGGGTTTAGCTCCTATAATTCACCCCTCCACTTT
TRBJ2-1,once,NA,TRBV18,CASSPYSPGQFF,TGTGCCAGCTCACCCTATAGTCCGGGGCAGTTCTTC
TRBJ2-7,NA,TRBD2,TRBV6-5,CASTESGRSYEQYF,TGTGCCAGCACCGAGAGCGGGAGGTCCTACGAGCAGTACTTC
TRBJ2-1,NA,TRBD1,TRBV30,CAWSTGTGNNEQFF,TGTGCCTGGAGTACTGGGACAGGGAACAATGAGCAGTTCTTC
TRBJ1-5,NA,NA,TRBV27,CASSLFRGSNQPQHF,TGTGCCAGCAGTTTGTTCAGGGGTAGCAATCAGCCCCAGCATTTT
TRBJ2-5,NA,TRBD2,TRBV19,CASSIGTLAEETQYF,TGTGCCAGTAGTATAGGAACACTAGCGGAAGAGACCCAGTACTTC
TRBJ2-7,NA,NA,TRBV21-1,CASSKRLAGALSLAEQYF,TGTGCCAGCAGCAAACGACTAGCGGGAGCTCTCTCTCTGGCCGAGCAGTACTTC
TRBJ2-7,once,NA,TRBV20-1,CSASFPIVKLSSYEQYF,TGCAGTGCTAGTTTCCCTATCGTTAAATTAAGCTCCTACGAGCAGTACTTC
TRBJ1-5,NA,NA,TRBV5-1,CASSLQGGWPQHF,TGCGCCAGCAGCTTGCAAGGGGGTTGGCCCCAGCATTTT
TRBJ1-1,NA,NA,TRBV27,CASSSLGPGNTEAFF,TGTGCCAGCAGTTCTCTTGGGCCAGGGAACACTGAAGCTTTCTTT
TRBJ2-3,NA,NA,TRBV6-2/TRBV6-3,CASSYGLPPTDTQYF,TGTGCCAGCAGTTATGGACTGCCACCCACAGATACGCAGTATTTT
TRBJ1-5,NA,NA,TRBV5-1,CASSLDGLANQHF,TGCGCCAGCAGCCTGGACGGGTTGGCTAACCAGCATTTT
TRBJ1-6,NA,TRBD1,TRBV5-5,CASSRGQLSSYNSPLHF,TGTGCCAGCAGCAGGGGACAGCTGAGCTCCTATAATTCACCCCTCCACTTT
TRBJ2-5,NA,TRBD2,TRBV13,CASSSGLAGVPETQYF,TGTGCCAGCAGCTCGGGACTAGCGGGAGTTCCAGAGACCCAGTACTTC
TRBJ2-7,NA,NA,TRBV28,CASEPPPRGAYEQYF,TGTGCCAGCGAACCGCCCCCACGGGGTGCCTACGAGCAGTACTTC